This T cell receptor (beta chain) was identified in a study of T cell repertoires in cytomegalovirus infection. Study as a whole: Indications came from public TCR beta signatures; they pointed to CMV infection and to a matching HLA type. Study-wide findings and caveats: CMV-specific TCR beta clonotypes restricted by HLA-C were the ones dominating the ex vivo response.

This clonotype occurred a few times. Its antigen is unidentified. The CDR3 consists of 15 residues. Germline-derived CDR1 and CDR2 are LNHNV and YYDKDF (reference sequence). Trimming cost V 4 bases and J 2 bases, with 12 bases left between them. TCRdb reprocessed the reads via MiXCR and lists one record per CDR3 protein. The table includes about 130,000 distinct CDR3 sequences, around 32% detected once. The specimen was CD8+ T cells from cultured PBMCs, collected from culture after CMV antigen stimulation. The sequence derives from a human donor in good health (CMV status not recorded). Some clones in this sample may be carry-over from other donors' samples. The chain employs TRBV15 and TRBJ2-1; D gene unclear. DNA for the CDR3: TGTGCCACCAGCACTCGGGCTAACGCCTACAATGAGCAGTTCTTC. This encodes CATSTRANAYNEQFF.